These 4 T cell receptor beta chains share one sample of origin, sequenced in a study of control samples from healthy donors and cancer patients. TCRdb's table, derived via immunoSEQ multiplex PCR, lists solely in-frame clones and lacks some. The sample shows around 110,000 clones, more than 75% of them seen only once. Input material: blood. Source of these receptors: a woman between 65 and 79 years old in good health.

V gene TRBV5-6 combines with J gene TRBJ1-1, with D possibly being TRBD1 (6 bases). Germline CDR1 and CDR2: SGHDT and YYEEEE. The CDR3 runs 13 residues. V was clipped by 4 bases and J by 1 base, with 8 bases between them. The CDR3 DNA follows: TGTGCCAGCAGCGTGGACAGGAACACTGAAGCTTTCTTT. Its protein product is CASSVDRNTEAFF.

The chain joins TRBV6-5 to TRBJ2-2; 7 bases agree with TRBD1. The CDR3 runs 11 residues. With V trimmed by 8 bases and J by 7 bases, 1 base remained unmatched. Germline V gene lookup returns CDR1 MNHEY and CDR2 SVGAGI. The CDR3 nucleotides read TGTGCCAGCCGGACAGGCGGGGAGCTGTTTTTT. It specifies CASRTGGELFF.

The chain links TRBV29-1 to TRBJ2-2; no definite D call. Germline CDR1 reads SQVTM; CDR2 reads ANQGSEA. The length of the CDR3 is 15 residues. V was cut by 6 bases and J by 8 bases, with 22 bases left in between. This CDR3 is CSVRRTQMPSGELFF. CDR3 coding DNA: TGCAGCGTCCGTAGGACCCAAATGCCGTCGGGGGAGCTGTTTTTT.

The V gene is TRBV4-2, the J gene TRBJ2-2, with 11 bases fitting TRBD1. Germline loops: CDR1 LGHNA, CDR2 YNFKEQ. The V gene end was trimmed by 4 bases and the J gene end by 2 bases; junction bases not matched to a gene: 6. This CDR3 has 17 amino acids. The DNA of the CDR3 is TGTGCCAGCAGCCTTAGGACAGGGGGCGCAAACACCGGGGAGCTGTTTTTT. Protein sequence: CASSLRTGGANTGELFF.